The TCR beta chain described here comes from a study of T cell repertoires in cytomegalovirus infection. Study overall: Both a matching HLA type and CMV infection were indicated by public TCR beta signatures.

The study, taken as a whole, reports: Summed frequency of public TCR beta families distinguished CMV carriers with the relevant HLA. HLA-C-restricted CMV-specific TCR beta clonotypes were dominant in the ex vivo response.

This clonotype turned up a few times. Its specificity is unknown. One entry per CDR3 protein results from TCRdb running MiXCR on the reads. The sample lists 250,000 to 300,000 distinct CDR3 sequences; 20% to 30% were seen once. This CDR3 is built from 15 residues. Germline lookup yields CDR1 MDHEN and CDR2 SYDVKM. V gave up 5 bases and J gave up 6 bases; unmatched junction bases: 6. The source is a human donor in good health (CMV status not recorded). Some clones in this sample may be carry-over from other donors' samples. The sequenced sample consisted of PBMCs. The V and J genes are TRBV28 and TRBJ1-5, with TRBD1 matching 11 bases. This CDR3 reads CASSGGTGGGQPQHF. CDR3 nucleotides: TGTGCCAGCAGTGGCGGGACAGGGGGGGGTCAGCCCCAGCATTTT. Variable domain in full (rest from reference TRBV28 and TRBJ1-5): DVKVTQSSRYLVKRTGEKVFLECVQDMDHENMFWYRQDPGLGLRLIYFSYDVKMKEKGDIPEGYSVSREKKERFSLILESASTNQTSMYLCASSGGTGGGQPQHFGDGTRLSIL.